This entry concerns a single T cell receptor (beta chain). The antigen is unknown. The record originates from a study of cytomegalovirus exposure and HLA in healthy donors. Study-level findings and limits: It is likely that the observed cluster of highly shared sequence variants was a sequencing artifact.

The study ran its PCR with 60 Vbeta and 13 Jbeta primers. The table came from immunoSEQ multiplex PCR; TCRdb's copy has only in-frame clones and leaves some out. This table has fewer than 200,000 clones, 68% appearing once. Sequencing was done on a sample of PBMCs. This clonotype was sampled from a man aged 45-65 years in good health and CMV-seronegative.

The CDR3 DNA follows: TGCGCCAGCAGCCAAGATCCCCAGGGGGCGCTTGGCTACACCTTC. Protein: CASSQDPQGALGYTF. The chain joins TRBV4-3 to TRBJ1-2; 8 nucleotides agree with TRBD1. Trimming at V came to 0 bases and at J to 7 bases, leaving 7 bases not matched to a gene. This CDR3 has 15 residues. Germline V gene lookup returns CDR1 LGHNA and CDR2 YSLEER.